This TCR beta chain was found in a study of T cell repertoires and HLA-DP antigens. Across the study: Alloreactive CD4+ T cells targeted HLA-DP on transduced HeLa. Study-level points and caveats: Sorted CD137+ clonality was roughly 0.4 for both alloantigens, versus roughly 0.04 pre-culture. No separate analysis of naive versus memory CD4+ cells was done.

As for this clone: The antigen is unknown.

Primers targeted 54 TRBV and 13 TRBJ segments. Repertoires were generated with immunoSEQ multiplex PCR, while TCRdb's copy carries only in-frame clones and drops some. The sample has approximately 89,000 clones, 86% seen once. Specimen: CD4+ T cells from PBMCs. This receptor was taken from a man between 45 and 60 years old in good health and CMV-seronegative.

The CDR3 DNA reads as TGTGCCAGCAGCTTAATAGGGACGCTAGACTCTGGGGCCAACGTCCTGACTTTC. As protein: CASSLIGTLDSGANVLTF. The chain links TRBV7-2 to TRBJ2-6; the D call may be TRBD1 or TRBD2 (5 bases each). CDR1 is SGHTA and CDR2 is FQGNSA in the germline V gene. The CDR3 spans 18 residues. Trimming removed 2 bases at V and 0 bases at J, with 14 bases between.